Listed below are T cell receptor beta chains from one sample, sequenced in a study of blood T cell repertoires in COVID-19. Generated by immunoSEQ multiplex PCR, the TCRdb table keeps only in-frame clones and is missing some. The table has 120,000 or so clones, over 75% seen once. The sequenced sample consisted of peripheral blood. The source is a man in his forties or fifties with acute or convalescent COVID-19. CDR3s include the opening cysteine and the closing phenylalanine or tryptophan. D genes are given only for firm matches. Where a row states a size, it is once, few, many or the class of an expanded clone; other rows omit it.

D	V	J	size	DNA	CDR3
.	TRBV29-1	TRBJ1-3	.	TGCAGCGTTGGAGGGCAGAATGGAAACACCATATATTTT	CSVGGQNGNTIYF
.	TRBV6-6	TRBJ2-1	.	TGTGCCAGCAGCCGACCTGTGACAGCCGCTGGGATTTACAATGAGCAGTTCTTC	CASSRPVTAAGIYNEQFF
TRBD1	TRBV18	TRBJ1-1	.	TGTGCCAGCTCACCCCCGACAGGGGTGAACACTGAAGCTTTCTTT	CASSPPTGVNTEAFF
TRBD2	TRBV30	TRBJ2-1	few	TGTGCCTGGACAATGGGACTAGCGGGGAACTACAATGAGCAGTTCTTC	CAWTMGLAGNYNEQFF
.	TRBV7-9	TRBJ2-5	.	TGTGCCAGCAGCTTAGGGGAGCGGTTAGAGACCCAGTACTTC	CASSLGERLETQYF
TRBD2	TRBV4-3	TRBJ2-1	.	TGCGCCAGCAGCCAAGATCTTCCCCCTAGCGGGTATGACGACAATGAGCAGTTCTTC	CASSQDLPPSGYDDNEQFF
.	TRBV7-9	TRBJ2-3	.	TGTGCCCTTCTCGTCGATACGCAGTATTTT	CALLVDTQYF
TRBD1	TRBV14	TRBJ2-4	once	TGTGCCAGCAGCCTCGACAGGGATAGGGCAAACATTCAGTACTTC	CASSLDRDRANIQYF
TRBD2	TRBV24-1	TRBJ2-5	.	TGTGCCACCAGTGGGGGTAGCGGGAGGGAGACCCAGTACTTC	CATSGGSGRETQYF
.	TRBV27	TRBJ1-1	.	TGTGCCAGCAGACTGGACAGACTGAACACTGAAGCTTTCTTT	CASRLDRLNTEAFF
TRBD2	TRBV11-3	TRBJ2-2	.	TGTGCCAGCAGCGGAACTAGCGGGAGCACCGGGGAGCTGTTTTTT	CASSGTSGSTGELFF
.	TRBV15	TRBJ2-3	once	TGTGCCACCAGCAGCGGGAGCACAGATACGCAGTATTTT	CATSSGSTDTQYF
.	TRBV5-1	TRBJ2-7	once	TGCGCCAGCAGCTTGTGGGCAGATTACGAGCAGTACTTC	CASSLWADYEQYF
TRBD2	TRBV9	TRBJ2-6	.	TGTGCCAGCAGCCGATCGACTAGCGGGAGTGGGGCCAACGTCCTGACTTTC	CASSRSTSGSGANVLTF
.	TRBV6-2/TRBV6-3	TRBJ1-1	.	TGTGCCAGCAGTATAACAGGAAACACTGAAGCTTTCTTT	CASSITGNTEAFF
TRBD2	TRBV18	TRBJ2-3	.	TGTGCCAGCTCACCATATAGCGGGAGCGAGGGAGATACGCAGTATTTT	CASSPYSGSEGDTQYF
TRBD1	TRBV18	TRBJ1-5	.	TGTGCCAGCTCATCACAGGGGGGGAGCAATCAGCCCCAGCATTTT	CASSSQGGSNQPQHF
.	TRBV11-2	TRBJ1-6	few	TGTGCCAGCAGCTTCACAGCCGTGAGCTCCTATAATTCACCCCTCCACTTT	CASSFTAVSSYNSPLHF
TRBD2	TRBV11-3	TRBJ2-1	once	TGTGCCAGCAGCTTAGGGGGGGGTGAGCAGTTCTTC	CASSLGGGEQFF
.	TRBV25-1	TRBJ2-1	once	TGTGCCAGCAGTGGCTATTATAATGAGCAGTTCTTC	CASSGYYNEQFF
.	TRBV4-1	TRBJ2-4	.	TGCGCCAGCAGCCAACTAAACTTAGCCAAAAACATTCAGTACTTC	CASSQLNLAKNIQYF
TRBD1	TRBV2	TRBJ1-5	.	TGTGCCAGCAGCGGGACAGGGACCAATCAGCCCCAGCATTTT	CASSGTGTNQPQHF
.	TRBV6-5	TRBJ2-2	.	TGTGCCAGCAGTTTAGCGGAGTTGAACACCGGGGAGCTGTTTTTT	CASSLAELNTGELFF
TRBD1	TRBV29-1	TRBJ1-1	.	TGCAGCGTCCGGGGACAGGGGGCGACTGAAGCTTTCTTT	CSVRGQGATEAFF
TRBD2	TRBV6-5	TRBJ2-7	once	TGTGCCAGCAGTTACGGGACTAGCGGCTACTACGAGCAGTACTTC	CASSYGTSGYYEQYF
.	TRBV3-1/TRBV3-2	TRBJ1-2	.	TGTGCCAGCAGCCAAGACAGTGGCTACACCTTC	CASSQDSGYTF
.	TRBV29-1	TRBJ1-5	.	TGCAGCGTTGGGTCAGGGGATCAGCCCCAGCATTTT	CSVGSGDQPQHF
.	TRBV19	TRBJ1-1	.	TGTGCCAGTAGCACGTTGGGGAGTGAAGCTTTCTTT	CASSTLGSEAFF
TRBD1	TRBV4-1	TRBJ2-7	.	TGCGCCAGCAGCCAAGCAGTGGGGAGGACAGGGGGATCCTACGAGCAGTACTTC	CASSQAVGRTGGSYEQYF
.	TRBV19	TRBJ2-7	.	TGTGCCAGTAGTGGTACAGGGTATTCCTACGAGCAGTACTTC	CASSGTGYSYEQYF
TRBD1	TRBV11-3	TRBJ2-6	.	TGTGCCAGCAGCTCCAGGGGGCCTGGGGCCAACGTCCTGACTTTC	CASSSRGPGANVLTF
TRBD1	TRBV24-1	TRBJ1-1	.	TGTGCCACCAGTGAAGGGACAGGGGGCGCGCCCACTGAAGCTTTCTTT	CATSEGTGGAPTEAFF
.	TRBV10-1	TRBJ1-1	.	TGCGCCAGCAGCCGGACCGGGACACTGAACACTGAAGCTTTCTTT	CASSRTGTLNTEAFF
TRBD1	TRBV7-8	TRBJ1-1	.	TGTGCCAGCAGCGCACAGGGGATGAACACTGAAGCTTTCTTT	CASSAQGMNTEAFF
TRBD1	TRBV11-3	TRBJ2-5	.	TGTGCCAGCAGCTCCAACAGGGGGAAGGGAGAGACCCAGTACTTC	CASSSNRGKGETQYF
TRBD2	TRBV30	TRBJ2-1	once	TGTGCCTGGAGTAGGACTAGCGGGTTTGAAGGCGAGCAGTTCTTC	CAWSRTSGFEGEQFF
.	TRBV6-1	TRBJ2-3	.	TGTGCCAGCAGTGAACTGACAGATACGCAGTATTTT	CASSELTDTQYF
.	TRBV2	TRBJ2-7	.	TGTGCCAGCAGTCTGACAGCCTCCTACGAGCAGTACTTC	CASSLTASYEQYF
TRBD2	TRBV7-2	TRBJ2-3	.	TGTGCCAGCAGCTTAGCTCCGGGAGGGCGAACAGATACGCAGTATTTT	CASSLAPGGRTDTQYF
TRBD2	TRBV3-1/TRBV3-2	TRBJ2-2	.	TGTGCCAGCAGCCAAGTTTCTTGGCTAGCGGGAGGTAACACCGGGGAGCTGTTTTTT	CASSQVSWLAGGNTGELFF
TRBD2	TRBV7-2	TRBJ2-7	.	TGTGCCAGCAGCCAGACTAGCGGGAGTCTCGGCTCCTACGAGCAGTACTTC	CASSQTSGSLGSYEQYF
TRBD2	TRBV2	TRBJ2-5	.	TGTGCCAGCACCGAGTTGGCTAGCGGGAGAATTGGGACCCAGTACTTC	CASTELASGRIGTQYF
TRBD1	TRBV7-8	TRBJ2-3	.	TGTGCCAGCAGTACCAGACAGGGCCGCACAGATACGCAGTATTTT	CASSTRQGRTDTQYF
TRBD2	TRBV19	TRBJ2-2	.	TGTGCCAGTACCGATTTCGTCCCGGGACTAGCGGGAAGGAACACCGGGGAGCTGTTTTTT	CASTDFVPGLAGRNTGELFF
.	TRBV19	TRBJ1-5	.	TGTGCCAGTAGTTCCAGGGTAGATGGGCCCCAGCATTTT	CASSSRVDGPQHF
TRBD2	TRBV19	TRBJ2-3	once	TGTGCCAGTAGTACCTCCGGGACTAGCGGCCCGACGACAGATACGCAGTATTTT	CASSTSGTSGPTTDTQYF
TRBD1	TRBV29-1	TRBJ1-2	.	TGCAGCGTTGCGGGGACAGGGTACTATGGCTACACCTTC	CSVAGTGYYGYTF
.	TRBV19	TRBJ1-1	.	TGTGCCAGTACCTGGGACTCCTGGGGACGGGCGACTGAAGCTTTCTTT	CASTWDSWGRATEAFF
.	TRBV6-5	TRBJ1-6	.	TGTGCCAGCGGTACGCAGAACAATAATTCACCCCTCCACTTT	CASGTQNNNSPLHF
TRBD1	TRBV5-1	TRBJ1-1	.	TGCGCCAGCAGCGAAACGGGACAGATGAACACTGAAGCTTTCTTT	CASSETGQMNTEAFF